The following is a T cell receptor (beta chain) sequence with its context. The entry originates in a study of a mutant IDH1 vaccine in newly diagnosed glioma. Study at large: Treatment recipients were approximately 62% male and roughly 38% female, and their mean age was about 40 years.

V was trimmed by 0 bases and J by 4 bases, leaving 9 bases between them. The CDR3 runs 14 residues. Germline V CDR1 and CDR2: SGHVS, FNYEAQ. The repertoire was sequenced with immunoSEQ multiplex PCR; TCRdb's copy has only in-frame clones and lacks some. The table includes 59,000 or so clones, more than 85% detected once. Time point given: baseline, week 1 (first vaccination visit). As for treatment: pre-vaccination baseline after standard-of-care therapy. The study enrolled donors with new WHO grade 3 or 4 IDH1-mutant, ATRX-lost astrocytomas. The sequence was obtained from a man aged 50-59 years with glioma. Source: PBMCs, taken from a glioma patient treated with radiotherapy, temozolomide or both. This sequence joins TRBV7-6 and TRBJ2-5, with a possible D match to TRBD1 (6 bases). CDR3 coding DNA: TGTGCCAGCAGCTTAGCGGGGGCTGGAGAGACCCAGTACTTC. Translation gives CASSLAGAGETQYF.